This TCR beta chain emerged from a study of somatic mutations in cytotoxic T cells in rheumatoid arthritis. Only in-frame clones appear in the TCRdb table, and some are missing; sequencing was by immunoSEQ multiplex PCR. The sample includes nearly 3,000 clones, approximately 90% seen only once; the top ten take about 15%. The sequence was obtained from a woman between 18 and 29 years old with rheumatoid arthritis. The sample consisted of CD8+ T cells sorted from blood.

This chain's CDR3 is CASSEASGGYNEQFF. In nucleotides, the CDR3 is TGTGCCAGCAGTGAAGCTAGCGGGGGGTACAATGAGCAGTTCTTC. The gene calls are TRBV6-1 and TRBJ2-1; TRBD2 aligns across 10 bases. Germline V gene sequence: CDR1 MNHNS, CDR2 SASEGT. The CDR3 contains 15 residues. Trimming cost V 0 bases and J 4 bases; bases outside gene matches: 0.